One and the same sample provided the 13 T cell receptor beta chains below, sequenced in a study of monozygotic twins with cystic fibrosis. Sequencing used immunoSEQ multiplex PCR; TCRdb keeps in-frame clones, though not all of them. The table includes 30,000 to 35,000 clones, more than 85% detected once. The sequenced material came from blood. The receptor source for this set is a girl aged 2-10 years with cystic fibrosis.

This chain links TRBV5-6 with TRBJ2-2; no clear D gene. Germline-derived CDR1 and CDR2 are SGHDT and YYEEEE. This CDR3 comprises 14 residues. V lost 1 base and J lost 2, with 6 bases in between. The CDR3 region has the DNA TGTGCCAGCAGCTTGTTAACTAACACCGGGGAGCTGTTTTTT. Protein sequence: CASSLLTNTGELFF.

In DNA, the CDR3 is TGCGCCAGCAGCCCAGGACCTTACTCGAACACCGGGGAGCTGTTTTTT. Its translation: CASSPGPYSNTGELFF. The chain recombines TRBV4-1 with TRBJ2-2, with unresolved D. The CDR3 sequence is 16 residues long. Trimming shortened V by 4 bases and J by 0 bases, and 12 bases separated the two germline ends. From germline, CDR1 is MGHRA and CDR2 YSYEKL.

The rearrangement links TRBV5-4 to TRBJ1-3; the match to TRBD1 covers 8 bases. Germline V lookup: CDR1 SGHNT, CDR2 YYREEE (reference sequence). V was pared by 4 bases and J by 5 bases, with 8 bases of the junction left unmatched. The length of the CDR3 is 15 residues. CDR3 sequence (DNA): TGTGCCAGCAGCGGGGTACAGGGGGATAGAAACACCATATATTTT. Translating gives CASSGVQGDRNTIYF.

The chain uses TRBV5-8 and TRBJ2-5, with D possibly being TRBD1 (6 bases). Germline V lookup: CDR1 SGHTS, CDR2 YDEGEE. V was pared by 3 bases and J by 1 base, with 13 bases between. The CDR3 is 15 amino acids. CDR3 residues: CASSSTGLGQETQYF. The CDR3 DNA sequence: TGTGCCAGCAGCTCAACAGGGCTGGGCCAAGAGACCCAGTACTTC.

This chain links TRBV7-9 with TRBJ1-2; D is uncertain. V shed 5 bases and J shed 5 bases, with 12 bases lying between them. In germline, CDR1 is SEHNR, CDR2 FQNEAQ (reference sequence). This CDR3 region has 13 residues. Written as DNA, the CDR3 is TGTGCCAGCAGCCCTGAAAGCTCGTATGGCTACACCTTC. As protein: CASSPESSYGYTF. Drawing the rest from reference TRBV7-9 and TRBJ1-2, the complete variable domain is DTGVSQNPRHKITKRGQNVTFRCDPISEHNRLYWYRQTLGQGPEFLTYFQNEAQLEKSRLLSDRFSAERPKGSFSTLEIQRTEQGDSAMYLCASSPESSYGYTFGSGTRLTVV.

This chain uses TRBV5-1 with TRBJ2-4; 10 bases align to TRBD2. CDR3 length equals 21 residues. Germline V CDR1 and CDR2: SGHRS, YFSETQ. Losses at the gene ends were 2 bases for V and 0 bases for J; bases not matched to a gene: 17. The CDR3 nucleotides are TGCGCCAGCAGCTTAGCGGGAGGGCCGCCCTCAGGGCGATTAGCCAAAAACATTCAGTACTTC. Translating it yields CASSLAGGPPSGRLAKNIQYF.

The chain employs TRBV6-5 and TRBJ2-5; 7 bases match TRBD1. This CDR3 has 14 residues. The germline gives CDR1 MNHEY, CDR2 SVGAGI. V gave up 5 bases and J gave up 3 bases; unmatched junction bases: 6. The CDR3 region has the DNA TGTGCCAGCAGTGCAGGACAGGCAAAAGAGACCCAGTACTTC. Its protein is CASSAGQAKETQYF.

The chain uses TRBV19 and TRBJ1-2; D is perhaps TRBD1 (5 bases). There are 15 residues in the CDR3. Trimming took 3 bases from V and 7 from J, leaving 18 bases between them. Germline V gives CDR1 LNHDA, CDR2 SQIVND (reference sequence). The CDR3 region is CASSMAGTAVSGYTF. In nucleotides, the CDR3 is TGTGCCAGTAGTATGGCCGGGACGGCCGTCAGTGGCTACACCTTC. Full variable domain (remainder filled in from reference TRBV19 and TRBJ1-2): DGGITQSPKYLFRKEGQNVTLSCEQNLNHDAMYWYRQDPGQGLRLIYYSQIVNDFQKGDIAEGYSVSREKKESFPLTVTSAQKNPTAFYLCASSMAGTAVSGYTFGSGTRLTVV.

The gene calls are TRBV5-1 and TRBJ1-4; D not certain. This CDR3 spans 14 amino acids. Germline V gene sequence: CDR1 SGHRS, CDR2 YFSETQ. V lost 1 base and J lost 7, with 11 bases in between. The CDR3 is CASSLRGEVEKLFF. The CDR3 nucleotides are TGCGCCAGCAGCTTGCGCGGAGAGGTTGAAAAACTGTTTTTT.

The chain couples TRBV7-6 to TRBJ1-5, with D hard to call. CDR1 and CDR2 from the germline V gene are SGHVS and FNYEAQ. The CDR3 has 13 amino acids. With 3 bases removed from V and 5 bases from J, the gap between germline ends came to 8 bases. The CDR3 sequence is CASSFGEDQPQHF. CDR3 sequence (DNA): TGTGCCAGCAGCTTCGGGGAAGATCAGCCCCAGCATTTT. Based on the CDR3 plus reference TRBV7-6 and TRBJ1-5, the full variable domain is GAGVSQSPRYKVTKRGQDVALRCDPISGHVSLYWYRQALGQGPEFLTYFNYEAQQDKSGLPNDRFSAERPEGSISTLTIQRTEQRDSAMYRCASSFGEDQPQHFGDGTRLSIL.

The chain links TRBV7-3 to TRBJ1-2, with 7 positions matching TRBD1. Per germline, CDR1 SGHTA and CDR2 FQGTGA. This CDR3 is built from 14 residues. V trimming: 2 bases; J trimming: 3 bases; junction bases outside the gene matches: 3. CDR3 bases: TGTGCCAGCAGCTTAGACAGGGAATACTATGGCTACACCTTC. This codes for CASSLDREYYGYTF.

This clone appeared a few times. V usage is TRBV7-9 and J usage is TRBJ2-2, with D uncertain. CDR3 length: 11 residues. Germline V CDR1 and CDR2: SEHNR, FQNEAQ (reference sequence). V gave up 2 bases and J gave up 5 bases, with 0 bases separating them. The CDR3 sequence: CASSLTGELFF. The CDR3 DNA follows: TGTGCCAGCAGCTTAACCGGGGAGCTGTTTTTT.

The V gene is TRBV5-1, the J gene TRBJ1-2; D may be TRBD1 (6 bases). V dropped 1 base and J dropped 2 bases, with 9 bases sitting between them. CDR3 length equals 14 residues. Per germline, CDR1 SGHRS and CDR2 YFSETQ. DNA for the CDR3: TGCGCCAGCAGCTTGCGACAGGACAACTATGGCTACACCTTC. It encodes CASSLRQDNYGYTF.